The 17 T cell receptor beta chains given below trace back to one sample, sequenced in a study of T cells expressing NK-cell markers. From the 5' RACE reads, TCRdb lists one entry per CDR3 protein and no DNA. The sample includes about 260,000 distinct CDR3 sequences. The source material was blood T cells: a sorted CD56 or NKG2C T cell subset, CD4+ or CD8+ T cells, or bulk PBMC T cells (not recorded which). Receptors originate from a man between 18 and 29 years old in good health.

The chain couples TRBV12-3 or TRBV12-4 to TRBJ1-5. There are 16 residues in the CDR3. Here the CDR3 reads CASKLEGRASNQPQHF.

The chain employs TRBV7-2 and TRBJ2-1. The CDR3 is 15 amino acids. Germline assignment: CDR1 SGHTA and CDR2 FQGNSA. CDR3 amino acids: CASPLAGVSYNEQFF.

The CDR3 is CASSLDGGQPQHF. J is TRBJ1-5 and V is TRBV7-3. Germline CDR1 SGHTA, CDR2 FQGTGA. The CDR3 covers 13 residues.

CDR3 sequence: CASSQDSGALRGYTF. This chain connects TRBV4-1 to TRBJ1-2; the TCRdb D gene call, TRBD1, has no DNA to confirm it. The CDR3 covers 15 residues. The germline gives CDR1 MGHRA, CDR2 YSYEKL.

The V and J genes are TRBV7-8 and TRBJ2-2; TCRdb designates TRBD1, a call that cannot be tested without DNA. The CDR3 length is 16 residues. CDR1 and CDR2 from the germline V gene are SGHVS and FQNEAQ. This chain's CDR3 is CASSRPPDRNTGELFF.

V and J are TRBV10-3 and TRBJ1-2; TCRdb designates TRBD1, a call that cannot be tested without DNA. This CDR3 contains 14 residues. Germline V CDR1 and CDR2: ENHRY, SYGVKD. This chain's CDR3 is CAISGTGGVYGYTF.

CDR3 loop: CASSLAGTGARGELFF. The genes are TRBV5-5 and TRBJ2-2; the TCRdb call, TRBD1, lacks DNA for checking. This CDR3 region has 16 residues. Germline V gene lookup returns CDR1 SGHKS and CDR2 YYEKEE (reference sequence).

The chain combines TRBV7-2 with TRBJ1-6. The CDR3 is 15 residues long. The germline V gene encodes CDR1 SGHTA and CDR2 FQGNSA. CDR3 region: CASSLSTERNSPLHF. The full variable domain, rest sourced from reference TRBV7-2 and TRBJ1-6, is GAGVSQSPSNKVTEKGKDVELRCDPISGHTALYWYRQSLGQGLEFLIYFQGNSAPDKSGLPSDRFSAERTGGSVSTLTIQRTQQEDSAVYLCASSLSTERNSPLHFGNGTRLTVT.

CDR3 residues: CATDQDGLNTEAFF. The V gene is TRBV10-3, the J gene TRBJ1-1. The germline gives CDR1 ENHRY, CDR2 SYGVKD. The CDR3 runs to 14 residues.

This rearrangement joins TRBV10-3 to TRBJ2-1; the D call from TCRdb, TRBD1, cannot be confirmed without DNA. CDR3 length: 16 amino acids. CDR1 and CDR2 from the germline V gene are ENHRY and SYGVKD. The CDR3 is CAISDPWLRSYNEQFF.

V gene TRBV20-1 combines with J gene TRBJ2-1; TCRdb selects TRBD2, and the lack of DNA leaves this call unchecked. The CDR3 length is 15 residues. Germline lookup yields CDR1 DFQATT and CDR2 SNEGSKA (reference sequence). CDR3: CSATPLTSVFDEQFF.

The chain has TRBV29-1 and TRBJ2-3; TCRdb proposes TRBD2, but this gene call is untestable without DNA. The CDR3 has 13 residues. Germline values: CDR1 SQVTM, CDR2 ANQGSEA. The CDR3: CSASARAADTQYF.

The chain carries TRBV6-1 and TRBJ2-7; TCRdb outputs TRBD2, but without DNA this stays unchecked. CDR1 and CDR2 from the germline V gene are MNHNS and SASEGT. The CDR3 extends over 15 amino acids. CDR3 residues: CASRPLTSGSYEQYF.

The chain uses TRBV29-1 and TRBJ2-2. Looked up from germline, CDR1 is SQVTM and CDR2 is ANQGSEA. This CDR3 has 15 residues. CDR3 amino acids: CSVEDRRANTGELFF.

The genes are TRBV29-1 and TRBJ2-1. The CDR3 spans 14 residues. Germline CDR1 SQVTM, CDR2 ANQGSEA. CDR3 protein: CSVEWVVVYNEQFF.

This chain joins TRBV20-1 and TRBJ1-5; checking the TCRdb D call of TRBD1 is not possible without DNA. The CDR3 consists of 13 residues. Looked up from germline, CDR1 is DFQATT and CDR2 is SNEGSKA (reference sequence). CDR3: CSARLQGGQPQHF.

This sequence joins TRBV20-1 and TRBJ2-3. The CDR3 contains 12 residues. Per germline, CDR1 DFQATT and CDR2 SNEGSKA (reference sequence). CDR3 sequence reads: CSAHPGPDTQYF.